The present T cell receptor (beta chain) was sequenced within a study of OX40 agonist ivuxolimab in advanced cancers. Study-wide context: Patients undergoing dose escalation presented with hepatocellular carcinoma, melanoma, renal cell or head and neck cancer. At roughly 83% male, the cohort had a mean age of approximately 64 years, ranging from roughly 23 to 80. Prior checkpoint blockade (anti-PD-1, anti-PD-L1 or anti-CTLA-4) was permitted; approximately 40% had it.

This clone was detected only once. The target antigen is unknown. The CDR3 is made up of 13 amino acids. V shed 2 bases and J shed 8 bases, with 10 bases lying between them. Profiled with immunoSEQ multiplex PCR; TCRdb holds only in-frame clones, not every one. The data contain 15,000 to 20,000 clones, around 80% of them singletons. Study outcomes and limitations: Mean expanded clone counts were higher in CD8+ than CD4+ T cells.

The receptor was isolated from an adult with an advanced solid tumor such as melanoma, head and neck, liver or kidney cancer. The rearrangement links TRBV6-7 to TRBJ2-1; unclear D gene. TRBV6-7 belongs to the ORF category, with a function that is uncertain. The sample consisted of CD4+ or CD8+ T cells sorted from blood, taken in a trial of the OX40 agonist ivuxolimab. The CDR3 region has the DNA TGTGCCAGCAGTTACAAGGACGTGGATGAGCAGTTCTTC. Protein sequence: CASSYKDVDEQFF.